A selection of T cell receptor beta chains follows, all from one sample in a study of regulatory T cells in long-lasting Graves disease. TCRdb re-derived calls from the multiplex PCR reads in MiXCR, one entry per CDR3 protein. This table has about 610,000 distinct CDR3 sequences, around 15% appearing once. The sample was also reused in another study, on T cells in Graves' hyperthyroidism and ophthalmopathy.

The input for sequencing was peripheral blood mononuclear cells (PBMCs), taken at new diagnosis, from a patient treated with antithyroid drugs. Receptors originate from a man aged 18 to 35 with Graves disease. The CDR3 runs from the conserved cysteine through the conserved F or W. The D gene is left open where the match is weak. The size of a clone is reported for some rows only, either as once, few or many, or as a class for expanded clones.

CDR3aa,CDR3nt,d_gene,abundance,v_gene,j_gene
CASSFRGGGNEQFF,TGTGCCAGCAGTTTCAGGGGAGGGGGCAATGAGCAGTTCTTC,NA,NA,TRBV12-3/TRBV12-4,TRBJ2-1
CATSRQGSMGYTF,TGTGCCACCAGCAGACAGGGGTCTATGGGCTACACCTTC,NA,few,TRBV15,TRBJ1-2
CAISGLRTSGSHYEQYF,TGTGCCATCAGTGGGTTGAGGACTAGCGGGAGCCACTACGAGCAGTACTTC,TRBD2,few,TRBV10-3,TRBJ2-7
CASSPRNRGRGEQFF,TGTGCCAGCAGCCCCCGGAACAGGGGGCGGGGTGAGCAGTTCTTC,TRBD1,NA,TRBV11-1,TRBJ2-1
CASSPRPPGTGLNNEKLFF,TGTGCCAGCAGTCCTCGTCCCCCCGGGACAGGGCTTAATAATGAAAAACTGTTTTTT,TRBD1,NA,TRBV6-2/TRBV6-3,TRBJ1-4
CASSFSGGGGEQYF,TGTGCCAGCAGTTTTTCGGGAGGCGGGGGTGAGCAGTACTTC,TRBD2,few,TRBV12-3/TRBV12-4,TRBJ2-7
CASSPSGGASNQPQHF,TGTGCCAGCAGCCCATCTGGGGGCGCGAGCAATCAGCCCCAGCATTTT,NA,NA,TRBV9,TRBJ1-5
CSAPGTGEIVGESTDTQYF,TGCAGTGCTCCCGGGACAGGGGAGATTGTGGGGGAATCCACAGATACGCAGTATTTT,TRBD1,NA,TRBV20-1,TRBJ2-3
CASSLQGGLNTEAFF,TGTGCCAGCAGCTTACAGGGGGGTTTGAACACTGAAGCTTTCTTT,TRBD1,many,TRBV7-9,TRBJ1-1
CSAGDRGNGYTF,TGCAGTGCGGGGGACAGGGGGAATGGCTACACCTTC,TRBD1,few,TRBV20-1,TRBJ1-2
CASSRLGHRISYEQYF,TGCGCCAGCAGCCGACTGGGCCACAGGATAAGCTACGAGCAGTACTTC,NA,NA,TRBV4-1,TRBJ2-7
CASSSGTRGFNEQFF,TGTGCCAGCAGTTCGGGGACTAGGGGGTTCAATGAGCAGTTCTTC,TRBD2,many,TRBV27,TRBJ2-1
CASRVAGDPSYEQYF,TGTGCCAGCAGAGTAGCGGGAGATCCCTCCTACGAGCAGTACTTC,TRBD2,many,TRBV2,TRBJ2-7
CASSIRDPFAELFF,TGTGCCAGCAGTATCCGGGACCCTTTTGCTGAACTGTTTTTT,NA,many,TRBV12-3/TRBV12-4,TRBJ1-4
CASKEGAGTDTQYF,TGTGCCAGCAAGGAGGGGGCTGGCACAGATACGCAGTATTTT,NA,many,TRBV28,TRBJ2-3
CASSIYPGGNYEQYF,TGTGCCAGTAGTATATATCCAGGGGGGAACTACGAGCAGTACTTC,NA,NA,TRBV19,TRBJ2-7
CASMRLINTGELFF,TGTGCCAGCATGCGACTAATAAACACCGGGGAGCTGTTTTTT,NA,few,TRBV2,TRBJ2-2
CASSSTRTVRDEQFF,TGTGCCAGCAGCTCTACCCGGACAGTGAGGGATGAGCAGTTCTTC,NA,few,TRBV9,TRBJ2-1
CASSPRVSSYEQYF,TGTGCCAGCAGCCCCAGGGTGAGCTCCTACGAGCAGTACTTC,NA,many,TRBV12-3/TRBV12-4,TRBJ2-7
CASSQDSGDRQPQHF,TGTGCCAGCAGCCAAGATTCAGGGGACCGTCAGCCCCAGCATTTT,NA,many,TRBV3-1,TRBJ1-5
CASTRGRPGELFF,TGTGCCAGTACTAGGGGGCGGCCCGGGGAGCTGTTTTTT,TRBD1,NA,TRBV19,TRBJ2-2
CASSEGPGEQYF,TGTGCCAGCAGTGAAGGTCCGGGCGAGCAGTACTTC,NA,many,TRBV6-1,TRBJ2-7
CSAPHTLAGDYNEQFF,TGCAGTGCTCCCCATACACTAGCGGGAGACTACAATGAGCAGTTCTTC,TRBD2,NA,TRBV20-1,TRBJ2-1
CASSYSSGGSGELFF,TGTGCCAGCAGTTACTCATCCGGGGGTTCCGGGGAGCTGTTTTTT,NA,few,TRBV6-2/TRBV6-3,TRBJ2-2
CASSSTSGTHNEQFF,TGTGCCAGCAGTTCGACTAGCGGGACCCACAATGAGCAGTTCTTC,TRBD2,many,TRBV3-1,TRBJ2-1
CASSSARGHGETQYF,TGCGCCAGCAGCTCGGCAAGAGGGCATGGGGAGACCCAGTACTTC,NA,many,TRBV5-1,TRBJ2-5
CATSRDMAPATEAFF,TGTGCCACCAGCAGAGATATGGCCCCTGCGACTGAAGCTTTCTTT,NA,NA,TRBV15,TRBJ1-1
CSAGGQGGDTQYF,TGCAGTGCTGGGGGACAGGGAGGAGATACGCAGTATTTT,TRBD1,NA,TRBV20-1,TRBJ2-3
CSARDVGPYGDEQFF,TGCAGTGCTAGAGATGTCGGGCCCTATGGGGATGAGCAGTTCTTC,NA,few,TRBV20-1,TRBJ2-1
CASSQGTGGVEQYF,TGTGCCAGCTCACAGGGGACAGGGGGAGTCGAGCAGTACTTC,TRBD1,many,TRBV18,TRBJ2-7
CAWSSGINNEQFF,TGTGCCTGGAGTAGTGGGATCAACAATGAGCAGTTCTTC,NA,few,TRBV30,TRBJ2-1
CASTAGTSGSIEQFF,TGTGCCAGCACCGCTGGGACTAGCGGGAGTATTGAGCAGTTCTTC,TRBD2,many,TRBV7-2,TRBJ2-1
CASSLGRGEEKLFF,TGTGCCAGCAGCTTAGGGAGGGGAGAGGAAAAACTGTTTTTT,NA,NA,TRBV7-2,TRBJ1-4
CSAGTRDRNQPQHF,TGCAGTGCTGGCACCCGGGACAGAAATCAGCCCCAGCATTTT,TRBD1,NA,TRBV20-1,TRBJ1-5
CASSQEVSGETQYF,TGTGCCAGCAGCCAAGAGGTCAGCGGAGAGACCCAGTACTTC,NA,NA,TRBV5-5,TRBJ2-5
CASSGGSTEAFF,TGTGCCAGCAGCGGCGGGAGCACTGAAGCTTTCTTT,NA,NA,TRBV11-2,TRBJ1-1
CASSVGSASGDRSYEQYF,TGTGCCAGCAGCGTAGGGTCGGCTAGCGGGGATCGCTCCTACGAGCAGTACTTC,TRBD2,few,TRBV9,TRBJ2-7
CASSLGRQGAINEQYF,TGTGCCAGCAGCTTGGGCCGACAGGGGGCGATCAACGAGCAGTACTTC,TRBD1,NA,TRBV5-8,TRBJ2-7
CASNPGQGYSGANVLTF,TGTGCCAGTAATCCGGGACAGGGTTACTCTGGGGCCAACGTCCTGACTTTC,TRBD1,NA,TRBV7-2,TRBJ2-6